A selection of T cell receptor beta chains follows, all from one sample in a study of blood T cell repertoires in COVID-19. Profiled with immunoSEQ multiplex PCR; TCRdb holds only in-frame clones, not every one. The sample includes some 60,000 clones, almost 85% of them seen just once. Input material: peripheral blood. Receptors were obtained from a human donor in a cohort sampled during active COVID-19. The CDR3 runs from the conserved cysteine through the conserved F or W. Each record gives: clone size, V gene, J gene, D gene, CDR3 protein, CDR3 DNA. A D gene is named only where the DNA matches it firmly. Size tells how often a clone was seen (once, few, many) or the class of an expanded clone, and some rows leave it out.

clone size: -; V gene: TRBV6-5; J gene: TRBJ1-1; D gene: TRBD1; CDR3 protein: CASRRQGFTEAFF; CDR3 DNA: TGTGCCAGCAGGCGACAGGGTTTCACTGAAGCTTTCTTT
clone size: -; V gene: TRBV6-2/TRBV6-3; J gene: TRBJ2-2; D gene: -; CDR3 protein: CASSYPARGTGELFF; CDR3 DNA: TGTGCCAGCAGTTACCCGGCCAGGGGCACCGGGGAGCTGTTTTTT
clone size: once; V gene: TRBV3-1/TRBV3-2; J gene: TRBJ2-7; D gene: -; CDR3 protein: CASSQGAPPSYEQYF; CDR3 DNA: TGTGCCAGCAGCCAAGGGGCACCGCCCTCCTACGAGCAGTACTTC
clone size: -; V gene: TRBV9; J gene: TRBJ1-4; D gene: TRBD1; CDR3 protein: CASSVSPRDSVLGATNEKLFF; CDR3 DNA: TGTGCCAGCAGCGTCTCGCCCCGGGACAGCGTCCTAGGGGCAACTAATGAAAAACTGTTTTTT
clone size: -; V gene: TRBV11-2; J gene: TRBJ2-3; D gene: TRBD2; CDR3 protein: CASSSTSGGAGDTQYF; CDR3 DNA: TGTGCCAGCAGCTCAACTAGCGGGGGGGCCGGTGATACGCAGTATTTT
clone size: once; V gene: TRBV30; J gene: TRBJ1-1; D gene: TRBD1; CDR3 protein: CAADRGLGTEAFF; CDR3 DNA: TGTGCCGCGGACAGGGGGCTCGGAACTGAAGCTTTCTTT
clone size: -; V gene: TRBV29-1; J gene: TRBJ2-2; D gene: TRBD1; CDR3 protein: CSVGGTGHTGELFF; CDR3 DNA: TGCAGCGTGGGTGGGACAGGGCACACCGGGGAGCTGTTTTTT
clone size: many; V gene: TRBV5-1; J gene: TRBJ2-7; D gene: TRBD1; CDR3 protein: CASSLGGTGTYEQYF; CDR3 DNA: TGCGCCAGCAGCTTGGGGGGGACAGGGACCTACGAGCAGTACTTC
clone size: -; V gene: TRBV12-3/TRBV12-4; J gene: TRBJ1-1; D gene: -; CDR3 protein: CASGRSNTEAFF; CDR3 DNA: TGTGCCAGTGGGAGGAGTAACACTGAAGCTTTCTTT
clone size: -; V gene: TRBV3-1/TRBV3-2; J gene: TRBJ2-5; D gene: TRBD2; CDR3 protein: CASNPGGGRETQYF; CDR3 DNA: TGTGCCAGCAATCCTGGGGGAGGGCGAGAGACCCAGTACTTC
clone size: -; V gene: TRBV18; J gene: TRBJ1-1; D gene: -; CDR3 protein: CASSPIAQEAGAFF; CDR3 DNA: TGTGCCAGCTCACCAATAGCGCAGGAGGCTGGAGCTTTCTTT
clone size: -; V gene: TRBV7-9; J gene: TRBJ1-2; D gene: -; CDR3 protein: CASSLDNRNYGYTF; CDR3 DNA: TGTGCCAGCAGCTTAGACAACCGAAACTATGGCTACACCTTC
clone size: few; V gene: TRBV30; J gene: TRBJ1-5; D gene: -; CDR3 protein: CAWSEGPDGGVNQPQHF; CDR3 DNA: TGTGCCTGGAGTGAAGGACCGGACGGGGGGGTCAATCAGCCCCAGCATTTT
clone size: -; V gene: TRBV5-4; J gene: TRBJ1-4; D gene: -; CDR3 protein: CASSPDRGEKLFF; CDR3 DNA: TGTGCCAGCAGTCCCGACAGAGGAGAAAAACTGTTTTTT
clone size: -; V gene: TRBV29-1; J gene: TRBJ2-5; D gene: -; CDR3 protein: CSVAPLRVGGETQYF; CDR3 DNA: TGCAGCGTAGCACCCCTCCGGGTCGGGGGAGAGACCCAGTACTTC
clone size: -; V gene: TRBV19; J gene: TRBJ1-1; D gene: -; CDR3 protein: CASSIDPFGLLNTEAFF; CDR3 DNA: TGTGCCAGTAGTATAGATCCCTTTGGACTTTTGAACACTGAAGCTTTCTTT
clone size: -; V gene: TRBV7-9; J gene: TRBJ1-4; D gene: TRBD1; CDR3 protein: CASSLSVQGAREKLFF; CDR3 DNA: TGTGCCAGCAGCTTAAGCGTCCAGGGGGCACGAGAAAAACTGTTTTTT
clone size: -; V gene: TRBV3-1/TRBV3-2; J gene: TRBJ1-2; D gene: -; CDR3 protein: CASSQRYQRTYGYTF; CDR3 DNA: TGTGCCAGCAGCCAGCGCTATCAGCGGACCTATGGCTACACCTTC
clone size: -; V gene: TRBV5-1; J gene: TRBJ2-3; D gene: -; CDR3 protein: CASSLSPGGDTQYF; CDR3 DNA: TGCGCCAGCAGCTTGAGCCCGGGTGGGGATACGCAGTATTTT
clone size: -; V gene: TRBV6-6; J gene: TRBJ1-6; D gene: -; CDR3 protein: CASSYSMGGQSPLHF; CDR3 DNA: TGTGCCAGCAGTTACTCGATGGGGGGGCAATCACCCCTCCACTTT
clone size: -; V gene: TRBV5-1; J gene: TRBJ1-4; D gene: -; CDR3 protein: CASSPEGFPTNEKLFF; CDR3 DNA: TGCGCCAGCAGCCCGGAGGGTTTCCCAACTAATGAAAAACTGTTTTTT
clone size: few; V gene: TRBV5-6; J gene: TRBJ1-4; D gene: -; CDR3 protein: CASSQVGEKLFF; CDR3 DNA: TGTGCCAGCAGCCAGGTTGGTGAAAAACTGTTTTTT
clone size: -; V gene: TRBV11-2; J gene: TRBJ1-2; D gene: -; CDR3 protein: CASSLAGRAGNYGYTF; CDR3 DNA: TGTGCCAGCAGCCTGGCCGGCAGGGCCGGTAACTATGGCTACACCTTC
clone size: -; V gene: TRBV24-1; J gene: TRBJ2-3; D gene: -; CDR3 protein: CATGGASTDTQYF; CDR3 DNA: TGTGCCACCGGGGGGGCCAGCACAGATACGCAGTATTTT
clone size: -; V gene: TRBV18; J gene: TRBJ1-1; D gene: TRBD1; CDR3 protein: CASSQGAGSGTEAFF; CDR3 DNA: TGTGCCAGCTCACAGGGGGCGGGCAGCGGCACTGAAGCTTTCTTT
clone size: -; V gene: TRBV7-9; J gene: TRBJ2-1; D gene: -; CDR3 protein: CASSPNRDGEQFF; CDR3 DNA: TGTGCCAGCAGCCCAAACAGGGACGGTGAGCAGTTCTTC
clone size: -; V gene: TRBV20-1; J gene: TRBJ1-2; D gene: -; CDR3 protein: CSATGQYGYTF; CDR3 DNA: TGCAGTGCTACCGGACAGTATGGCTACACCTTC
clone size: -; V gene: TRBV10-3; J gene: TRBJ1-1; D gene: -; CDR3 protein: CAISEPGEGRTEAFF; CDR3 DNA: TGTGCCATCAGTGAGCCCGGGGAGGGGCGGACTGAAGCTTTCTTT
clone size: -; V gene: TRBV11-3; J gene: TRBJ2-6; D gene: -; CDR3 protein: CASSLGGGVGSGANVLTF; CDR3 DNA: TGTGCCAGCAGCTTAGGTGGAGGGGTAGGCTCTGGGGCCAACGTCCTGACTTTC
clone size: once; V gene: TRBV11-3; J gene: TRBJ1-4; D gene: -; CDR3 protein: CASSLEGQRNEKLFF; CDR3 DNA: TGTGCCAGCAGCTTAGAGGGACAAAGAAATGAAAAACTGTTTTTT
clone size: -; V gene: TRBV27; J gene: TRBJ1-5; D gene: -; CDR3 protein: CASSLQGPDQPQHF; CDR3 DNA: TGTGCCAGCAGTTTACAGGGTCCAGACCAGCCCCAGCATTTT
clone size: -; V gene: TRBV28; J gene: TRBJ1-1; D gene: -; CDR3 protein: CASSFAGAGGTEAFF; CDR3 DNA: TGTGCCAGCAGTTTCGCGGGGGCGGGAGGGACTGAAGCTTTCTTT
clone size: -; V gene: TRBV5-1; J gene: TRBJ2-3; D gene: TRBD2; CDR3 protein: CASSLAGKEDTQYF; CDR3 DNA: TGCGCCAGCAGCTTAGCGGGGAAGGAAGATACGCAGTATTTT
clone size: -; V gene: TRBV4-3; J gene: TRBJ1-1; D gene: TRBD1; CDR3 protein: CASSQERTGFGAFF; CDR3 DNA: TGCGCCAGCAGCCAAGAGCGGACAGGGTTTGGGGCTTTCTTT
clone size: -; V gene: TRBV4-2; J gene: TRBJ2-7; D gene: -; CDR3 protein: CASSQPGESSYEQYF; CDR3 DNA: TGTGCCAGCAGCCAACCTGGGGAGAGCTCCTACGAGCAGTACTTC
clone size: -; V gene: TRBV3-1/TRBV3-2; J gene: TRBJ2-2; D gene: TRBD1; CDR3 protein: CASRIGTGGFTGELFF; CDR3 DNA: TGTGCCAGCAGGATCGGGACAGGGGGTTTCACCGGGGAGCTGTTTTTT
clone size: -; V gene: TRBV4-1; J gene: TRBJ2-5; D gene: -; CDR3 protein: CASSQGQVQETQYF; CDR3 DNA: TGCGCCAGCAGCCAAGGACAGGTGCAAGAGACCCAGTACTTC
clone size: many; V gene: TRBV19; J gene: TRBJ1-4; D gene: TRBD1; CDR3 protein: CASSYYRGDEKLFF; CDR3 DNA: TGTGCCAGTAGCTACTACAGGGGTGATGAAAAACTGTTTTTT
clone size: -; V gene: TRBV2; J gene: TRBJ1-2; D gene: -; CDR3 protein: CASTPGRAAYGYTF; CDR3 DNA: TGTGCCAGCACACCTGGGAGGGCAGCTTATGGCTACACCTTC
clone size: -; V gene: TRBV7-9; J gene: TRBJ1-3; D gene: TRBD1; CDR3 protein: CASSSDRGSGNTIYF; CDR3 DNA: TGTGCCAGCAGTTCCGACAGGGGCTCTGGAAACACCATATATTTT
clone size: -; V gene: TRBV7-2; J gene: TRBJ1-2; D gene: TRBD1; CDR3 protein: CASSPLDRDMGNYGYTF; CDR3 DNA: TGTGCCAGCAGCCCCCTCGACAGGGATATGGGTAACTATGGCTACACCTTC
clone size: -; V gene: TRBV6-2/TRBV6-3; J gene: TRBJ1-2; D gene: TRBD1; CDR3 protein: CASSYGPGGLNYGYTF; CDR3 DNA: TGTGCCAGCAGTTACGGGCCAGGGGGACTTAACTATGGCTACACCTTC
clone size: -; V gene: TRBV12-3/TRBV12-4; J gene: TRBJ1-5; D gene: -; CDR3 protein: CASSQLADQPQHF; CDR3 DNA: TGTGCCAGCAGCCAACTTGCGGATCAGCCCCAGCATTTT
clone size: -; V gene: TRBV6-5; J gene: TRBJ2-1; D gene: TRBD1; CDR3 protein: CASIRDRGFEQFF; CDR3 DNA: TGTGCCAGCATTCGGGACAGGGGGTTTGAGCAGTTCTTC
clone size: -; V gene: TRBV11-3; J gene: TRBJ2-1; D gene: TRBD1; CDR3 protein: CASSSGQGLYNEQFF; CDR3 DNA: TGTGCCAGCAGCTCCGGACAGGGCCTATACAATGAGCAGTTCTTC
clone size: -; V gene: TRBV4-1; J gene: TRBJ2-1; D gene: TRBD2; CDR3 protein: CASSLEEGLALHEQFF; CDR3 DNA: TGCGCCAGCAGTCTTGAGGAGGGACTAGCTCTACATGAGCAGTTCTTC
clone size: -; V gene: TRBV27; J gene: TRBJ2-2; D gene: TRBD1; CDR3 protein: CASGRDRGNGELFF; CDR3 DNA: TGTGCCAGTGGTCGGGACAGGGGAAACGGGGAGCTGTTTTTT
clone size: -; V gene: TRBV7-9; J gene: TRBJ1-6; D gene: TRBD1; CDR3 protein: CASRASGGWDSPLHF; CDR3 DNA: TGTGCCAGCAGGGCTTCAGGGGGCTGGGATTCACCCCTCCACTTT
clone size: few; V gene: TRBV10-1; J gene: TRBJ2-7; D gene: TRBD1; CDR3 protein: CASSEVLTGGRRYF; CDR3 DNA: TGCGCCAGCAGTGAGGTACTTACAGGGGGTAGGAGGTACTTC
clone size: -; V gene: TRBV6-2/TRBV6-3; J gene: TRBJ2-5; D gene: TRBD2; CDR3 protein: CASSSYEKRTSGETQYF; CDR3 DNA: TGTGCCAGCAGTTCTTACGAGAAGCGGACTAGCGGGGAGACCCAGTACTTC
clone size: -; V gene: TRBV5-1; J gene: TRBJ2-5; D gene: -; CDR3 protein: CASSLGWGVQETQYF; CDR3 DNA: TGCGCCAGCAGCTTGGGTTGGGGGGTCCAAGAGACCCAGTACTTC
clone size: -; V gene: TRBV2; J gene: TRBJ1-1; D gene: -; CDR3 protein: CASSADRNTEAFF; CDR3 DNA: TGTGCCAGCAGTGCGGACAGGAACACTGAAGCTTTCTTT
clone size: once; V gene: TRBV7-3; J gene: TRBJ1-2; D gene: TRBD1; CDR3 protein: CASSPGTGWNYGYTF; CDR3 DNA: TGTGCCAGCAGCCCTGGGACAGGCTGGAACTATGGCTACACCTTC
clone size: -; V gene: TRBV7-2; J gene: TRBJ2-7; D gene: -; CDR3 protein: CASSLDSWQAGGSYEQYF; CDR3 DNA: TGTGCCAGCAGCTTAGACAGCTGGCAGGCCGGGGGCTCCTACGAGCAGTACTTC